One and the same sample provided the 9 T cell receptor beta chains below, sequenced in a study of cytomegalovirus exposure and HLA in healthy donors. Profiling relied on immunoSEQ multiplex PCR, and the TCRdb table lists in-frame clones only, not all of them. The table records about 98,000 clones, roughly 87% of them present only once. The sample was PBMCs. Receptor source: a woman younger than 45 in good health and CMV-seronegative.

This clone was detected a few times. The rearrangement joins TRBV11-3 to TRBJ2-7; D is perhaps TRBD2 (7 bases). In germline, CDR1 is SGHNT, CDR2 YENEEA. V lost 5 bases and J lost 6, with 14 bases in between. The CDR3 sequence is 13 residues long. CDR3 region: CASSPNRGGEQYF. The CDR3 DNA reads TGTGCCAGCAGCCCGAATAGGGGGGGCGAGCAGTACTTC.

The V gene is TRBV6-5, the J gene TRBJ1-2, with TRBD1 matching 7 bases. Germline V gene sequence: CDR1 MNHEY, CDR2 SVGAGI. The CDR3 contains 15 residues. Trimming took 6 bases from V and 5 from J; bases not matched to a gene: 12. The DNA for the CDR3 is TGTGCCAGCAGCCCAAACAGGGGTTTCGGGTATGGCTACACCTTC. The encoded protein is CASSPNRGFGYGYTF.

This chain links TRBV27 with TRBJ2-5, with D maybe TRBD1 (5 bases). The CDR3 contains 15 residues. The V and J ends lost 5 bases and 4 bases respectively, with 17 bases between them. Germline V gives CDR1 MNHEY, CDR2 SMNVEV (reference sequence). The CDR3 DNA reads as TGTGCCAGCAGTCCGCATTCCCCCCAGGGAGAGACCCAGTACTTC. This translates into CASSPHSPQGETQYF.

The genes are TRBV28 and TRBJ1-2; 7 bases are a match to TRBD1. Germline lookup yields CDR1 MDHEN and CDR2 SYDVKM. V lost 6 bases and J lost 4; bases outside the gene matches: 5. CDR3 length: 13 residues. The CDR3 sequence: CASSRTGPYGYTF. For the CDR3, the DNA is TGTGCCAGCAGCCGGACAGGACCCTATGGCTACACCTTC.

The V call is TRBV7-3, the J call TRBJ2-5, with a weak D call TRBD1 (5 bases). CDR3 size: 16 residues. The V gene's germline CDR1 is SGHTA and CDR2 FQGTGA. V lost 1 base and J lost 5, with 17 bases in between. CDR3 nucleotides: TGTGCCAGCAGCTTAAGAGTAACGGGCAGGGCCGAGACCCAGTACTTC. The encoded protein is CASSLRVTGRAETQYF. Based on the CDR3 plus reference TRBV7-3 and TRBJ2-5, the full variable domain is GAGVSQTPSNKVTEKGKYVELRCDPISGHTALYWYRQSLGQGPEFLIYFQGTGAADDSGLPNDRFFAVRPEGSVSTLKIQRTERGDSAVYLCASSLRVTGRAETQYFGPGTRLLVL.

The chain uses TRBV2 and TRBJ1-2; 7 bases fit TRBD1. Per germline, CDR1 SNHLY and CDR2 FYNNEI. J was trimmed by 0 bases and V by 6 bases; bases with no gene match: 7. This CDR3 comprises 15 residues. The CDR3 DNA reads as TGTGCCAGCAGGCTGACCGGGACAGCTAACTATGGCTACACCTTC. Protein sequence: CASRLTGTANYGYTF.

The rearrangement joins TRBV6-5 to TRBJ1-1; 9 bases are shared with TRBD1. The V and J ends lost 6 bases and 2 bases, in that order; junction bases with no gene match: 4. The germline CDR1 and CDR2 sequences are MNHEY and SVGAGI. This CDR3 contains 14 residues. CDR3 nucleotide sequence: TGTGCCAGCAGCAGGACAGGGGTTAACACTGAAGCTTTCTTT. Translated, it gives CASSRTGVNTEAFF.

The gene calls are TRBV7-2 and TRBJ2-7; 14 bases are a match to TRBD2. The V segment lost 4 bases and the J segment 6 bases; nucleotides outside the gene matches: 5. The germline V gene encodes CDR1 SGHTA and CDR2 FQGNSA. CDR3 length: 15 residues. The CDR3 DNA is TGTGCCAGCAGCTCCTCGGGACTAGCGGGAGCCGAGCAGTACTTC. Protein: CASSSSGLAGAEQYF.

The chain couples TRBV21-1 to TRBJ2-5; the table's D call, TRBD1, has no DNA check behind it. TRBV21-1 is described as a pseudogene. The CDR3 contains 14 residues. The CDR3 sequence is CASRKRGPQETQYF. In DNA, the CDR3 is TGTGCCAGCCGGAAAAGGGGGCCACAAGAGACCCAGTACTTC.